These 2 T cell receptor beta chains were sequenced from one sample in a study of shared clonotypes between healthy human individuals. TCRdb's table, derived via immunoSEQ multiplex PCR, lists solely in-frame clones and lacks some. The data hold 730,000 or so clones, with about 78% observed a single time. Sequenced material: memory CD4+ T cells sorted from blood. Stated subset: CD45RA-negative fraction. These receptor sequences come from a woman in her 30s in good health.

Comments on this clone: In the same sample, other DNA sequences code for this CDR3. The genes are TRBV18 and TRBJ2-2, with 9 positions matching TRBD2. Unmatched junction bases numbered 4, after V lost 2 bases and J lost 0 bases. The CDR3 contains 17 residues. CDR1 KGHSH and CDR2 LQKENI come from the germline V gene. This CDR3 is CASSPRLAGPNTGELFF. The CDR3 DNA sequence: TGTGCCAGCTCACCAAGGCTAGCGGGGCCGAACACCGGGGAGCTGTTTTTT.

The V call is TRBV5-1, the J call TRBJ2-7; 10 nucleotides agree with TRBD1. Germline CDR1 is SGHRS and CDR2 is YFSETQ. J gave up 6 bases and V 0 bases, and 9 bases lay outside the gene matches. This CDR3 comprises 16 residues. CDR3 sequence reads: CASSLGRTGGTGEQYF. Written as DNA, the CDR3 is TGCGCCAGCAGCTTGGGGCGGACAGGGGGGACCGGCGAGCAGTACTTC. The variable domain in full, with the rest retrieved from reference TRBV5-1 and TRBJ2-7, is KAGVTQTPRYLIKTRGQQVTLSCSPISGHRSVSWYQQTPGQGLQFLFEYFSETQRNKGNFPGRFSGRQFSNSRSEMNVSTLELGDSALYLCASSLGRTGGTGEQYFGPGTRLTVT.